This is a list of T cell receptor beta chains from one sample in a study of neurological immune-mediated disorders. TCRdb reprocessed the 5' RACE reads with MiXCR, giving one entry per CDR3 protein. In the table there are more than 45,000 distinct CDR3 sequences, about a tenth of which are singletons. What was sequenced was PBMCs. Source of these receptors: a woman in her forties with HTLV-1-associated myelopathy (HAM/TSP). CDR3s include the opening cysteine and the closing phenylalanine or tryptophan. The D gene is left open where the match is weak. Not all rows give a size; the values are once, few, many and, for expanded clones, a class.

cdr3_length	d_call	v_call	clone_size	j_call	cdr3_nt	cdr3_aa
16	TRBD1	TRBV12-5	many	TRBJ2-5	TGTGCTAGTGGTTTGGCCTACAGGGGGTTCCAAGAGACCCAGTACTTC	CASGLAYRGFQETQYF
16	TRBD2	TRBV7-2	NA	TRBJ2-5	TGTGCCAGCAGCTCGGGACTAGCGGGGGGGCGGAAGACCCAGTACTTC	CASSSGLAGGRKTQYF
17	NA	TRBV21-1	many	TRBJ2-5	TGTGCCAGCAGCAATCGATCCACAACTAGCGGGGAAAGGACCCAGTACTTC	CASSNRSTTSGERTQYF
12	NA	TRBV12-3/TRBV12-4	many	TRBJ1-5	TGTGCCAGCCGGACAGACAATCAGCCCCAGCATTTT	CASRTDNQPQHF
14	NA	TRBV5-5	many	TRBJ1-5	TGTGCCAGCAGCTCCACATTGGGCAATCAGCCCCAGCATTTT	CASSSTLGNQPQHF
11	NA	TRBV14	many	TRBJ1-4	TGTGCCAGCAGCGAGCATGAAAAACTGTTTTTT	CASSEHEKLFF
14	NA	TRBV5-1	NA	TRBJ2-2	TGCGCCAGCAGTTTTACACCTGACACCGGGGAGCTGTTTTTT	CASSFTPDTGELFF
12	NA	TRBV7-9	NA	TRBJ1-1	TGTGCCAGCAGCCGGACAGCTAATGAAGCTTTCTTT	CASSRTANEAFF
13	NA	TRBV6-2/TRBV6-3	NA	TRBJ1-5	TGTGCCAGCAAGGGACATAGCAATCAGCCCCAGCATTTT	CASKGHSNQPQHF
14	NA	TRBV2	many	TRBJ2-2	TGTGCCAGCATGAGGGGCGCGAACACCGGGGAGCTGTTTTTT	CASMRGANTGELFF
16	NA	TRBV3-1	many	TRBJ2-3	TGTGCCAGCAGCCAGCAGAGTTTCTATCACACAGATACGCAGTATTTT	CASSQQSFYHTDTQYF
15	NA	TRBV5-1	many	TRBJ2-2	TGCGCCAGCAGCTTGGGCCTAGGGAGGAGCGGGGAGCTGTTTTTT	CASSLGLGRSGELFF